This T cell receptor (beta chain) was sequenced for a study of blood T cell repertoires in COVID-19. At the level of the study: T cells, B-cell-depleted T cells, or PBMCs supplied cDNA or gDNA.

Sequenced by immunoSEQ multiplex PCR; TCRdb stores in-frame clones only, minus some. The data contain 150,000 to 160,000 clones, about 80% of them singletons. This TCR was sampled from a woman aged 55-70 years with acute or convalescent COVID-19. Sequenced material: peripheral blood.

The CDR3 protein is CASSLRQGTMNTEAFF. The CDR3 DNA reads TGTGCCAGCAGCCTTAGACAGGGGACCATGAACACTGAAGCTTTCTTT. V and J are TRBV7-9 and TRBJ1-1; 8 nucleotides agree with TRBD1. Germline trimming cut 5 bases from V and 0 bases from J; bases unmatched to any gene: 8. The CDR3 has 16 amino acids. Germline CDR1 SEHNR, CDR2 FQNEAQ (reference sequence).